This T cell receptor (beta chain) was captured by sequencing in a study of beta chain features in type 1 diabetes. Study at large: Across every sample, approximately 110,000,000 sorted cells were examined in total.

This clone occurred a few times. What it binds is unknown. Looked up from germline, CDR1 is GTSNPN and CDR2 is SVGIG (reference sequence). V lost 5 bases, J lost 6 bases, and 19 bases stayed unmatched. This CDR3 comprises 16 residues. All of the sorted populations showed purity greater than 98%. Points from the study as a whole: Moderately but significantly shorter TCRB CDR3s were found in Type 1 diabetes patients in all four CD4+ subsets. Researchers caution that PCR might favor shorter templates, equally among patients and controls.

Isolated RNA was reverse transcribed in full, so expressed TCRB transcripts were sequenced. Clones were sequenced by immunoSEQ multiplex PCR, and TCRdb holds only the in-frame ones, with some missing. The sample consists of 200,000 to 250,000 clones, more than 11% of them appearing once. The TCR originated in a man aged 25-40 years with type 1 diabetes. The sequenced sample consisted of naive CD4+ T cells from blood. The chain is built from TRBV30 and TRBJ2-7, with 7 nucleotides matching TRBD1. CDR3 sequence: CAWDGGWTGLSREQYF. The CDR3 DNA sequence: TGTGCCTGGGATGGGGGTTGGACAGGTTTGTCACGCGAGCAGTACTTC.